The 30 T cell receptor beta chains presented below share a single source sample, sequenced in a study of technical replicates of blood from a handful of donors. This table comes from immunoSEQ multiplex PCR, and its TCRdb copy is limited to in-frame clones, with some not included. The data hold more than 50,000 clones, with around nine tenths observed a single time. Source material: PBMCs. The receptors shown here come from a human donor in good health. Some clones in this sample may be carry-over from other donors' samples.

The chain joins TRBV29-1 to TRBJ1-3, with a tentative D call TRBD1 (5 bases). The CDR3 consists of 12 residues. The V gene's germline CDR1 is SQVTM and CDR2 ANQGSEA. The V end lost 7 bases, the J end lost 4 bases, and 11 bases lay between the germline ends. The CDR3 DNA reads TGCAGCGGTAAGGGGAACGGAAACACCATATATTTT. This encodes CSGKGNGNTIYF. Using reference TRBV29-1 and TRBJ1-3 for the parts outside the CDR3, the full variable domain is SAVISQKPSRDICQRGTSLTIQCQVDSQVTMMFWYRQQPGQSLTLIATANQGSEATYESGFVIDKFPISRPNLTFSTLTVSNMSPEDSSIYLCSGKGNGNTIYFGEGSWLTVV.

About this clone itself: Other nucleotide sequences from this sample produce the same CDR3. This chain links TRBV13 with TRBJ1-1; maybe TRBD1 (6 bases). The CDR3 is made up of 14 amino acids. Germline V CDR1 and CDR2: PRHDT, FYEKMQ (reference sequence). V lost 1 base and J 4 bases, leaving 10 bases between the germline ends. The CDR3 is CASSLEGGGTEAFF. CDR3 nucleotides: TGTGCCAGCAGCTTAGAGGGGGGGGGCACTGAAGCTTTCTTT.

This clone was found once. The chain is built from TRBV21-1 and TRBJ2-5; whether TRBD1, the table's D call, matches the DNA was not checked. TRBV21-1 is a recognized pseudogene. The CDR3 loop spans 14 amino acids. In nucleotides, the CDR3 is TGTGCCAGCAGCAGCCGGGACAGGGTAGAGACCCAGTACTTC. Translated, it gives CASSSRDRVETQYF.

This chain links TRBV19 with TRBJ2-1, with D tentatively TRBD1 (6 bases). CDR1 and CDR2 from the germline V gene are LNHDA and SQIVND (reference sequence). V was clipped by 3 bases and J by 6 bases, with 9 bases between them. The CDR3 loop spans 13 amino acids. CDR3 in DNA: TGTGCCAGTAGTATTCAACAGGGCAATGAGCAGTTCTTC. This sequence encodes CASSIQQGNEQFF.

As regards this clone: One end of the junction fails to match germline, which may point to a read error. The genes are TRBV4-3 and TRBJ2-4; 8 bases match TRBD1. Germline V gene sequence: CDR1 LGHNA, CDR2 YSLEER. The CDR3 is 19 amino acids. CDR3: CASSEDSNQGALTKNIQYF. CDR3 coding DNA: TGCGCCAGCAGCGAAGATTCCAACCAGGGGGCTTTAACCAAAAACATTCAGTACTTC.

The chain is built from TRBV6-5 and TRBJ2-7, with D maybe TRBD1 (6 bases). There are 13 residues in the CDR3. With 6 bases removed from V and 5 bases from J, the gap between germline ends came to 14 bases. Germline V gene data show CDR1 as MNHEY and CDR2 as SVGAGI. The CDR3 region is CASSTQGNNEQYF. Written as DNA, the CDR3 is TGTGCCAGCAGCACCCAGGGGAATAACGAGCAGTACTTC.

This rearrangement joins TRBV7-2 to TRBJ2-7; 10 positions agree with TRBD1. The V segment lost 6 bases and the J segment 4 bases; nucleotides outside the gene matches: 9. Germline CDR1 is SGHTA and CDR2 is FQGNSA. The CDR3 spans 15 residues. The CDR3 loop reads CASREPGQGFYEQYF. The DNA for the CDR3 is TGTGCCAGCAGAGAACCGGGACAGGGGTTTTACGAGCAGTACTTC.

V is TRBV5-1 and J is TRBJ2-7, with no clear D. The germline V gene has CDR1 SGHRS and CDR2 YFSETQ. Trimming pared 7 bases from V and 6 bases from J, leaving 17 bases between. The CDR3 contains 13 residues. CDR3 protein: CASGFGAAFEQYF. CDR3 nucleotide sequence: TGCGCCAGCGGGTTCGGAGCCGCCTTCGAGCAGTACTTC.

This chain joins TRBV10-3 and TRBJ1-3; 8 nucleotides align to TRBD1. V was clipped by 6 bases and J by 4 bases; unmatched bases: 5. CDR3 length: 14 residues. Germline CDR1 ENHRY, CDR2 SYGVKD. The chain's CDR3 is CAIRRDRTGNTIYF. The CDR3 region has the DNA TGTGCCATCAGGAGGGACAGGACGGGAAACACCATATATTTT.

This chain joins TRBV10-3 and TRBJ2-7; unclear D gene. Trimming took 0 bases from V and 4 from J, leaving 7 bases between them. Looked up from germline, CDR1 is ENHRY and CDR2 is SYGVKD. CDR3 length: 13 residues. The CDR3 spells CAISESMAYEQYF. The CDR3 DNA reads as TGTGCCATCAGTGAGTCGATGGCATACGAGCAGTACTTC.

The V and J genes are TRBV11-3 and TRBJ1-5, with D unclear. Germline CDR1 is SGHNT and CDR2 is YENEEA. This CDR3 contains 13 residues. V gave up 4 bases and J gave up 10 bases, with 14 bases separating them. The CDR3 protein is CASSSNDFRPQHF. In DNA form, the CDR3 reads TGTGCCAGCAGCTCGAACGACTTCCGCCCCCAGCATTTT.

The CDR3 bases are TGCGCCAGCAGCCAGGGGACAGGGGTTGGTGGCTACACCTTC. Protein sequence: CASSQGTGVGGYTF. J is TRBJ1-2 and V is TRBV4-1; 10 nucleotides line up with TRBD1. CDR3 length: 14 amino acids. V shed 3 bases and J 7 bases; nucleotides not matched to a gene: 5. CDR1 MGHRA and CDR2 YSYEKL come from the germline V gene.

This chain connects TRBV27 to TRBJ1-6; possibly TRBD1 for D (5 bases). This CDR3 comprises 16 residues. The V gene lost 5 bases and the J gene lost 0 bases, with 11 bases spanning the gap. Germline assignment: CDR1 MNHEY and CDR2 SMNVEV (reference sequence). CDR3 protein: CASSPRGNSYNSPLHF. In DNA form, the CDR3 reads TGTGCCAGCAGTCCTAGGGGAAACTCCTATAATTCACCCCTCCACTTT.

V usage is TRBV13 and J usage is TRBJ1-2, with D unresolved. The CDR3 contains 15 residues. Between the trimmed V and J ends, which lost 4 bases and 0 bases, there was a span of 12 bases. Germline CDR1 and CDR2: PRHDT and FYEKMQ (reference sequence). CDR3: CASSSLANPNYGYTF. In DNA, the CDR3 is TGTGCCAGCAGCTCCCTTGCGAACCCTAACTATGGCTACACCTTC.

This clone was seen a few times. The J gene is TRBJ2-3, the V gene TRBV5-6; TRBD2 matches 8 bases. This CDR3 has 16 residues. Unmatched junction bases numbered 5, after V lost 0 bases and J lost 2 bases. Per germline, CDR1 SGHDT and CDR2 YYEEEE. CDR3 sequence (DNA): TGTGCCAGCAGCTTGGGAGCGGGGGCCCCCACAGATACGCAGTATTTT. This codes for CASSLGAGAPTDTQYF.

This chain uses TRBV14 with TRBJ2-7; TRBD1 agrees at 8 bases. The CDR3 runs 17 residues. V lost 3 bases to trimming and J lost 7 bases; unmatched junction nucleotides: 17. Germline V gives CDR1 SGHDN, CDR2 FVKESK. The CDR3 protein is CASSQLTGQASTREQYF. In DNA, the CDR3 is TGTGCCAGCAGCCAGCTGACGGGACAGGCTTCGACGAGGGAGCAGTACTTC.

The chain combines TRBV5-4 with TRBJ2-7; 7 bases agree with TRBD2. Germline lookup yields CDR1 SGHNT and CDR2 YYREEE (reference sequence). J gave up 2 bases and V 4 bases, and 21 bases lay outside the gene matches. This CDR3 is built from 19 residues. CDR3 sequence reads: CASSPMGGKVVGVTYEQYF. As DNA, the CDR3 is TGTGCCAGCAGCCCTATGGGGGGGAAAGTGGTGGGGGTGACCTACGAGCAGTACTTC.

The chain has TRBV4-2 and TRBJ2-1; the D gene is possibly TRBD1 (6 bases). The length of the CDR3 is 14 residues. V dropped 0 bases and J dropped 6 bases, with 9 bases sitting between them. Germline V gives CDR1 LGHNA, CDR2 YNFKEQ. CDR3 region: CASSQDRGGNEQFF. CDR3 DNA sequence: TGTGCCAGCAGCCAAGATCGAGGGGGCAATGAGCAGTTCTTC.

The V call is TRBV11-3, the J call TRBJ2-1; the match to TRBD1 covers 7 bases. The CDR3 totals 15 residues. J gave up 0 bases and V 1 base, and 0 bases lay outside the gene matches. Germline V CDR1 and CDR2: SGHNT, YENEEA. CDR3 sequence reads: CASSLGDSSYNEQFF. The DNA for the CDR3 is TGTGCCAGCAGCTTAGGGGACAGCTCCTACAATGAGCAGTTCTTC.

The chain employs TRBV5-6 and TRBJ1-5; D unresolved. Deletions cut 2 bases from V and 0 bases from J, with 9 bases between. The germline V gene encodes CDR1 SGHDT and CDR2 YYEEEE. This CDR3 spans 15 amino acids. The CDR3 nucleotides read TGTGCCAGCAGCTTCTCCACCTATAGCAATCAGCCCCAGCATTTT. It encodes CASSFSTYSNQPQHF.

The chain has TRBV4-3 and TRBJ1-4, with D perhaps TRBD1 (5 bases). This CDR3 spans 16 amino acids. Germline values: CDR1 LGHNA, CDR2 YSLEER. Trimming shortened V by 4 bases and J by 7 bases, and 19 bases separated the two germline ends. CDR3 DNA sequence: TGCGCCAGCAGCCTCAGCCCGGGACTGACGGGTGAAAAACTGTTTTTT. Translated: CASSLSPGLTGEKLFF.

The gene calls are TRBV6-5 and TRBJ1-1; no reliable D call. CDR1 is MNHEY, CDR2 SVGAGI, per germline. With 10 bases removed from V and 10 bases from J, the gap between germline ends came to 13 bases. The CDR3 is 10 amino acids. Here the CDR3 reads CATYDRGAFF. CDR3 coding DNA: TGTGCCACCTATGACCGCGGAGCTTTCTTT.

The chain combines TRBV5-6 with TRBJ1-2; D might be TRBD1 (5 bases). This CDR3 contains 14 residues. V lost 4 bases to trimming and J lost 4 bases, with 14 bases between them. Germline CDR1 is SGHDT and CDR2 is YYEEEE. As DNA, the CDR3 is TGTGCCAGCAGCCCGCAGGGACTGGGCTATGGCTACACCTTC. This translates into CASSPQGLGYGYTF. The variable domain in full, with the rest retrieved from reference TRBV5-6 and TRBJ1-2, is DAGVTQSPTHLIKTRGQQVTLRCSPKSGHDTVSWYQQALGQGPQFIFQYYEEEERQRGNFPDRFSGHQFPNYSSELNVNALLLGDSALYLCASSPQGLGYGYTFGSGTRLTVV.

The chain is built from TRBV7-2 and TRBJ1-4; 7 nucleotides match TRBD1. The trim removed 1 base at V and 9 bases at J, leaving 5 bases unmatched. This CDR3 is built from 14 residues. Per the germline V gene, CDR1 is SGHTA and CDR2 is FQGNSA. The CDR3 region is CASSLEPGGKKLFF. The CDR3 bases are TGTGCCAGCAGCTTAGAGCCAGGGGGGAAAAAACTGTTTTTT.

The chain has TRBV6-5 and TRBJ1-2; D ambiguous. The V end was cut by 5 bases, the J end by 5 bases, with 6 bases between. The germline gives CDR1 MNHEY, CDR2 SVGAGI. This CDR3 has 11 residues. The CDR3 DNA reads TGTGCCAGCAGTCCCTTATATGGCTACACCTTC. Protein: CASSPLYGYTF.

CDR3: CATNGGAAQETQYF. The CDR3 DNA follows: TGTGCCACAAACGGCGGGGCAGCTCAAGAGACCCAGTACTTC. The V gene is TRBV19, the J gene TRBJ2-5, with D perhaps TRBD2 (6 bases). Germline lookup yields CDR1 LNHDA and CDR2 SQIVND (reference sequence). V was pared by 10 bases and J by 2 bases, with 17 bases between. This CDR3 contains 14 residues.

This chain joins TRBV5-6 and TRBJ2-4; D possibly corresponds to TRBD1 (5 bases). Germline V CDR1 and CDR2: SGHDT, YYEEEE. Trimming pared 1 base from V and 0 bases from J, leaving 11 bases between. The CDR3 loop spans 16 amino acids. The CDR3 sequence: CASSLNGAGAKNIQYF. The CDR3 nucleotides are TGTGCCAGCAGCTTGAATGGGGCTGGAGCCAAAAACATTCAGTACTTC.

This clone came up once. The CDR3 coding sequence is TGTGCCAGCAGCTTAGATTCCGGGACTAGCGGGGGGTACCAAGAGACCCAGTACTTC. Translation: CASSLDSGTSGGYQETQYF. The chain is built from TRBV7-2 and TRBJ2-5; 15 nucleotides agree with TRBD2. CDR3 size: 19 residues. CDR1 and CDR2 (germline): SGHTA, FQGNSA. Trimming at V came to 1 base and at J to 0 bases, leaving 6 bases not matched to a gene.

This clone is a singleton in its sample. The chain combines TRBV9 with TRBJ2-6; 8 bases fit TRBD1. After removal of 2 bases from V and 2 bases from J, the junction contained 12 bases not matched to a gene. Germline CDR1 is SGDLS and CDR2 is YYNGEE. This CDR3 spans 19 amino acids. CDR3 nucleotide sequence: TGTGCCAGCAGCGTTGGAACGGGACAGGCCCGTACTGGGGCCAACGTCCTGACTTTC. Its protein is CASSVGTGQARTGANVLTF.

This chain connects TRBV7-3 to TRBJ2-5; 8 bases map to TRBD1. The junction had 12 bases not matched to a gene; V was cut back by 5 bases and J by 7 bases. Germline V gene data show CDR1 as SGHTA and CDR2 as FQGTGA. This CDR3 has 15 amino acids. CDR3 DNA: TGTGCCAGCAGCCCAGCGGCAGGGGGCTCAATGACCCAGTACTTC. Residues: CASSPAAGGSMTQYF.